These 3 T cell receptor beta chains came from one sample sequenced in a study of blood T cell repertoires in COVID-19. This table comes from immunoSEQ multiplex PCR, and its TCRdb copy is limited to in-frame clones, with some not included. The sample comprises fewer than 300,000 clones, around four fifths of which are singletons, and 5% to 6% rests with the top ten. Material: peripheral blood. The receptor source for this set is an elderly man with acute or convalescent COVID-19.

The chain employs TRBV5-4 and TRBJ2-7; D is uncertain. CDR3 length: 12 amino acids. The germline V and J ends were trimmed by 0 bases and 7 bases, with 8 bases remaining between them. Per germline, CDR1 SGHNT and CDR2 YYREEE (reference sequence). The CDR3 sequence: CASSLDGLEQYF. As DNA, the CDR3 is TGTGCCAGCAGCTTGGACGGTCTGGAGCAGTACTTC.

The DNA of the CDR3 is TGTGCCAGTAGTTCGGGGAACACTGAAGCTTTCTTT. This translates into CASSSGNTEAFF. The chain is built from TRBV19 and TRBJ1-1, with no clear D. This CDR3 is 12 amino acids long. CDR1 and CDR2 from the germline V gene are LNHDA and SQIVND (reference sequence). Trimming removed 5 bases at V and 1 base at J, with 5 bases between.

The V call is TRBV6-5, the J call TRBJ1-2; D unresolved. Germline loops: CDR1 MNHEY, CDR2 SVGAGI. The CDR3 extends over 13 amino acids. V was shortened by 0 bases and J by 8 bases, with 10 bases between the two germline ends. For the CDR3, the DNA is TGTGCCAGCAGTTACTCAAGCCGAGTGGGCTACACCTTC. As protein: CASSYSSRVGYTF.